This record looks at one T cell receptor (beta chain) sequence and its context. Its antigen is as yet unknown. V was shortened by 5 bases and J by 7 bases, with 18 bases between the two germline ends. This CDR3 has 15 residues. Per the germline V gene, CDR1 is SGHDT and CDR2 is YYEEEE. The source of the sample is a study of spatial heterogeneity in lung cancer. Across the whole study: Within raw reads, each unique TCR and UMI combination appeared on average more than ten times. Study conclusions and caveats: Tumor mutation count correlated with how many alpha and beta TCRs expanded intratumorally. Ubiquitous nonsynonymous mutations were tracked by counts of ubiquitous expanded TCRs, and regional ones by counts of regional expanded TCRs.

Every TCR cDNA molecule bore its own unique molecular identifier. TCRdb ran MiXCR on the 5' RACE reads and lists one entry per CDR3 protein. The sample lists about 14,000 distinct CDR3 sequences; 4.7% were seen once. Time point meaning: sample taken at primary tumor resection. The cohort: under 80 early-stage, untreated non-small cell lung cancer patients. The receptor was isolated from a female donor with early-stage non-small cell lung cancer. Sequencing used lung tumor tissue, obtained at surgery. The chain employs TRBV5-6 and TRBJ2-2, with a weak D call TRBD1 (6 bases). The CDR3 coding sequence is TGTGCCAGCAGGCACAAGGGCCACAGGGTCGGGGAGCTGTTTTTT. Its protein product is CASRHKGHRVGELFF.